Below, 5 T cell receptor beta chains from the same sample are listed, as sequenced in a study of T cells after yellow fever vaccination. TCRdb analysed the 5' RACE reads with MiXCR anew, one entry per CDR3 protein. The sample shows some 320,000 distinct CDR3 sequences, roughly 8.7% of them seen only once. Sample: PBMCs, taken on the day of the first yellow fever vaccination. The receptors were sampled from a man between 18 and 29 years old who received the YFV17D yellow fever vaccine.

This clonotype showed up just a few times. Written as DNA, the CDR3 is TGTGCCAGTAGTATCCGGGGGTACACTGAAGCTTTCTTT. Translating it yields CASSIRGYTEAFF. The chain recombines TRBV19 with TRBJ1-1, with D maybe TRBD1 (5 bases). The CDR3 is 13 residues long. Trimming took off 3 bases at V and 3 bases at J, with 8 bases between the two ends. The germline CDR1 and CDR2 sequences are LNHDA and SQIVND (reference sequence). The whole variable domain, filled in from reference TRBV19 and TRBJ1-1, reads DGGITQSPKYLFRKEGQNVTLSCEQNLNHDAMYWYRQDPGQGLRLIYYSQIVNDFQKGDIAEGYSVSREKKESFPLTVTSAQKNPTAFYLCASSIRGYTEAFFGQGTRLTVV.

This clonotype was observed at least ten times. The chain joins TRBV20-1 to TRBJ1-1; 9 nucleotides agree with TRBD1. V was pared by 2 bases and J by 3 bases, with 7 bases of the junction left unmatched. The CDR3 loop spans 15 amino acids. Germline V gene sequence: CDR1 DFQATT, CDR2 SNEGSKA (reference sequence). The CDR3 loop is CSARNRGRVDTEAFF. The CDR3 DNA is TGCAGTGCTAGAAACAGGGGGCGGGTGGACACTGAAGCTTTCTTT.

V usage is TRBV5-4 and J usage is TRBJ2-3; 12 positions agree with TRBD2. The germline V gene encodes CDR1 SGHNT and CDR2 YYREEE (reference sequence). Trimming cost V 5 bases and J 2 bases; bases outside gene matches: 6. The CDR3 sequence is 16 residues long. CDR3 protein: CASRPTSGGATDTQYF. Here the CDR3 DNA reads TGTGCCAGCAGGCCGACTAGCGGGGGAGCCACAGATACGCAGTATTTT.

This clonotype was found a few times. The rearrangement joins TRBV7-9 to TRBJ2-3; maybe TRBD1 (7 bases). This CDR3 comprises 15 residues. CDR1 and CDR2 (germline): SEHNR, FQNEAQ (reference sequence). Trimming took 3 bases from V and 2 from J, leaving 12 bases between them. CDR3 residues: CASSFPGGNTDTQYF. CDR3 bases: TGTGCCAGCAGCTTCCCAGGGGGGAACACAGATACGCAGTATTTT.

This clonotype showed up just a few times. The chain has TRBV7-2 and TRBJ1-1; D unresolved. The germline gives CDR1 SGHTA, CDR2 FQGNSA. The V and J ends lost 3 bases and 11 bases respectively, with 13 bases between them. This CDR3 has 12 residues. The CDR3 loop is CASSLVRGDAFF. For the CDR3, the DNA is TGTGCCAGCAGCTTGGTCCGGGGAGACGCTTTCTTT. The full variable domain, with the rest looked up from reference TRBV7-2 and TRBJ1-1, is GAGVSQSPSNKVTEKGKDVELRCDPISGHTALYWYRQSLGQGLEFLIYFQGNSAPDKSGLPSDRFSAERTGGSVSTLTIQRTQQEDSAVYLCASSLVRGDAFFGQGTRLTVV.